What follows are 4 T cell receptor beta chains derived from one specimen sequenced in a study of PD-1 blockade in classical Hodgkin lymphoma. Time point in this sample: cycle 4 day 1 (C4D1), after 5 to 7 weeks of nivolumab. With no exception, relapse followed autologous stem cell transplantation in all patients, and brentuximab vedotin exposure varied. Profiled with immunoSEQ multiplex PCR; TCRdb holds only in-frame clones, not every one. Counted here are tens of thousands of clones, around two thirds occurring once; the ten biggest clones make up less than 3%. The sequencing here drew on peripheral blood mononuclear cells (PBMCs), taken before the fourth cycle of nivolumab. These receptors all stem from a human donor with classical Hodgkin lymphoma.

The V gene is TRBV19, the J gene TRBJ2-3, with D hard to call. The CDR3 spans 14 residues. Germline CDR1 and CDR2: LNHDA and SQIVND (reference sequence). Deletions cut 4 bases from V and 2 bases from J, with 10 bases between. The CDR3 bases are TGTGCCAGTAGTACGCCACAGTACACAGATACGCAGTATTTT. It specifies CASSTPQYTDTQYF. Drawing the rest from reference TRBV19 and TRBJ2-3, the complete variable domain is DGGITQSPKYLFRKEGQNVTLSCEQNLNHDAMYWYRQDPGQGLRLIYYSQIVNDFQKGDIAEGYSVSREKKESFPLTVTSAQKNPTAFYLCASSTPQYTDTQYFGPGTRLTVL.

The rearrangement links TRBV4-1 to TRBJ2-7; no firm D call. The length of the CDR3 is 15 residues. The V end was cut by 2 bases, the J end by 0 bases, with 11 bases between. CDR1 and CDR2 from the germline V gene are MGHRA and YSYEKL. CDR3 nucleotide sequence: TGCGCCAGCAGCCAATCTCCGGCGTTCTCCTACGAGCAGTACTTC. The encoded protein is CASSQSPAFSYEQYF.

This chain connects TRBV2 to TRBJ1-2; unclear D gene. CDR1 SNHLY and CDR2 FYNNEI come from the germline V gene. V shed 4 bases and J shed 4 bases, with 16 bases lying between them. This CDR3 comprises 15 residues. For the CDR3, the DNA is TGTGCCAGCAGTGGAGTACCCGCGTTGGTCTATGGCTACACCTTC. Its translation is CASSGVPALVYGYTF. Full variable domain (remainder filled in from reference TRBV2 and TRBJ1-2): EPEVTQTPSHQVTQMGQEVILRCVPISNHLYFYWYRQILGQKVEFLVSFYNNEISEKSEIFDDQFSVERPDGSNFTLKIRSTKLEDSAMYFCASSGVPALVYGYTFGSGTRLTVV.

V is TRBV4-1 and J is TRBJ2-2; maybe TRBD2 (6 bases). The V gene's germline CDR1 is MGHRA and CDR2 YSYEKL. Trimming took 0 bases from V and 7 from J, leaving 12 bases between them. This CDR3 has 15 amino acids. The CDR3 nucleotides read TGCGCCAGCAGCCAAGATCCCGGGGGTGTCGGGGAGCTGTTTTTT. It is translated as CASSQDPGGVGELFF.